The 26 T cell receptor beta chains below come from one sample, sequenced in a study of T cell responses to AZD1222 COVID-19 vaccine. Sequencing was performed with immunoSEQ multiplex PCR; in TCRdb, only in-frame clones are kept and a portion is missing. The sample comprises 95,000 or so clones, roughly nine tenths of which are singletons, and around 8.6% rests with the top ten. The material sequenced was peripheral blood, taken 28 days after the second AZD1222 dose. The receptors originated from an adult who received the AZD1222 COVID-19 vaccine.

This chain links TRBV7-8 with TRBJ1-1; the D is unclear. CDR1 and CDR2 (germline): SGHVS, FQNEAQ. The CDR3 length is 14 residues. The ends were cut back, 6 bases at V and 2 bases at J, with 13 bases in the middle. The CDR3 nucleotides are TGTGCCAGCAGGCAAGCCGAGATCAACACTGAAGCTTTCTTT. As protein: CASRQAEINTEAFF.

V usage is TRBV6-5 and J usage is TRBJ2-1, with a weak D call TRBD2 (6 bases). Germline V gene sequence: CDR1 MNHEY, CDR2 SVGAGI. The length of the CDR3 is 13 residues. The V gene lost 7 bases and the J gene lost 2 bases, with 9 bases spanning the gap. CDR3 region: CASKEGPYNEQFF. DNA for the CDR3: TGTGCCAGCAAGGAGGGACCCTACAATGAGCAGTTCTTC.

The genes are TRBV28 and TRBJ2-7; unclear D gene. The V end was cut by 8 bases, the J end by 2 bases, with 13 bases between. Per germline, CDR1 MDHEN and CDR2 SYDVKM. This CDR3 contains 13 residues. The CDR3: CASFRRDPYEQYF. The CDR3, as DNA: TGTGCCAGCTTCCGAAGGGATCCCTACGAGCAGTACTTC.

This chain uses TRBV2 with TRBJ2-7; weak D call: TRBD2 (6 bases). The V end was cut by 8 bases, the J end by 7 bases, with 18 bases between. The V gene's germline CDR1 is SNHLY and CDR2 FYNNEI. The CDR3 length is 13 residues. The CDR3 DNA reads as TGTGCCAGCCTCCGGGACCGGAGGGAGGAGCAGTACTTC. Amino acids: CASLRDRREEQYF.

The CDR3: CASNLGSNQPQHF. The CDR3 DNA is TGTGCCAGCAATCTCGGTAGCAATCAGCCCCAGCATTTT. The V gene is TRBV2, the J gene TRBJ1-5; D gene unclear. Germline V CDR1 and CDR2: SNHLY, FYNNEI. This CDR3 has 13 residues. V was clipped by 7 bases and J by 0 bases, with 7 bases between them.

This clone was found once. The chain couples TRBV2 to TRBJ2-7; 10 bases are shared with TRBD2. The CDR3 runs to 14 residues. Germline assignment: CDR1 SNHLY and CDR2 FYNNEI. V shed 8 bases and J 6 bases; nucleotides not matched to a gene: 10. The CDR3 sequence: CASLLSGTSAEQYF. The CDR3 DNA follows: TGTGCCAGCCTGCTTTCCGGGACTAGCGCCGAGCAGTACTTC.

This sequence joins TRBV6-5 and TRBJ2-1; 9 nucleotides match TRBD1. Trimming cost V 7 bases and J 12 bases; bases outside gene matches: 13. CDR3 length: 14 residues. The germline V gene encodes CDR1 MNHEY and CDR2 SVGAGI. The CDR3 region has the DNA TGTGCCAGCACCGAATCGGGACAGGGTATAAGGCAGTTCTTC. Residues: CASTESGQGIRQFF.

The rearrangement links TRBV28 to TRBJ1-5, with D tentatively TRBD1 (5 bases). Trimming shortened V by 5 bases and J by 0 bases, and 11 bases separated the two germline ends. There are 15 residues in the CDR3. Germline CDR1 reads MDHEN; CDR2 reads SYDVKM. The CDR3 sequence is CASSGPDNSNQPQHF. Written as DNA, the CDR3 is TGTGCCAGCAGTGGTCCGGACAATAGCAATCAGCCCCAGCATTTT.

The chain employs TRBV19 and TRBJ2-4; D may be TRBD1 (5 bases). CDR3 length: 14 residues. V dropped 1 base and J dropped 7 bases, with 11 bases sitting between them. Germline CDR1 and CDR2: LNHDA and SQIVND (reference sequence). CDR3 DNA sequence: TGTGCCAGTAGTATAGGGAACTCAGGGAACATTCAGTACTTC. It encodes CASSIGNSGNIQYF. Supplemented by reference TRBV19 and TRBJ2-4, the full variable domain reads DGGITQSPKYLFRKEGQNVTLSCEQNLNHDAMYWYRQDPGQGLRLIYYSQIVNDFQKGDIAEGYSVSREKKESFPLTVTSAQKNPTAFYLCASSIGNSGNIQYFGAGTRLSVL.

This clone was counted once. The chain links TRBV7-9 to TRBJ2-3; D could derive from TRBD1 or TRBD2 (5 bases each). The CDR3 is made up of 16 amino acids. The V gene lost 1 base and the J gene lost 0 bases, with 11 bases spanning the gap. CDR1 and CDR2 (germline): SEHNR, FQNEAQ (reference sequence). CDR3 amino acids: CASSLGSGTSTDTQYF. Here the CDR3 DNA reads TGTGCCAGCAGCTTAGGGTCTGGGACGAGCACAGATACGCAGTATTTT.

This clone was observed once. The chain couples TRBV21-1 to TRBJ1-5; the table names TRBD1, a call not compared with the DNA. TRBV21-1 is reported as a pseudogene. This CDR3 is built from 13 residues. The CDR3 DNA reads as TGTGCCAGCAGCATCAGGGGCAATCAGCCCCAGCATTTT. It encodes CASSIRGNQPQHF.

The chain links TRBV7-2 to TRBJ1-2; D is perhaps TRBD1 (6 bases). This CDR3 has 17 amino acids. V was trimmed by 5 bases and J by 7 bases, leaving 26 bases between them. Germline V gives CDR1 SGHTA, CDR2 FQGNSA. The CDR3 coding sequence is TGTGCCAGCAGCGCAGAGGTGCAGGGGTACAGGAAGGGTGGCTACACCTTC. It encodes CASSAEVQGYRKGGYTF.

The rearrangement uses TRBV28 and TRBJ1-6; D may be TRBD1 (6 bases). V shed 6 bases and J shed 0 bases, with 18 bases lying between them. CDR3 length equals 18 residues. Germline CDR1 is MDHEN and CDR2 is SYDVKM. The CDR3 bases are TGTGCCAGCAGACAGCGGACAGCGAGGAGCTCCTATAATTCACCCCTCCACTTT. The encoded protein is CASRQRTARSSYNSPLHF. The complete variable domain, with remaining parts taken from reference TRBV28 and TRBJ1-6, reads DVKVTQSSRYLVKRTGEKVFLECVQDMDHENMFWYRQDPGLGLRLIYFSYDVKMKEKGDIPEGYSVSREKKERFSLILESASTNQTSMYLCASRQRTARSSYNSPLHFGNGTRLTVT.

The chain recombines TRBV4-1 with TRBJ1-6; D uncertain. V lost 1 base and J lost 7, with 11 bases in between. This CDR3 is 15 amino acids long. The germline V gene encodes CDR1 MGHRA and CDR2 YSYEKL. For the CDR3, the DNA is TGCGCCAGCAGCCAAGTAGGTGGGGAAAATTCACCCCTCCACTTT. It encodes CASSQVGGENSPLHF.

The V gene is TRBV6-1, the J gene TRBJ2-2, with D maybe TRBD1 (6 bases). There are 17 residues in the CDR3. V gave up 4 bases and J gave up 0 bases, with 15 bases separating them. Germline V gives CDR1 MNHNS, CDR2 SASEGT. CDR3: CASSAAGTPANTGELFF. CDR3 DNA: TGTGCCAGCAGTGCCGCCGGGACACCCGCGAACACCGGGGAGCTGTTTTTT.

V and J are TRBV7-8 and TRBJ1-6; D is undetermined. V was trimmed by 3 bases and J by 5 bases, leaving 8 bases between them. Germline V CDR1 and CDR2: SGHVS, FQNEAQ. This CDR3 is built from 14 residues. The CDR3 bases are TGTGCCAGCAGCTTTCGGGTAGATAATTCACCCCTCCACTTT. As protein: CASSFRVDNSPLHF.

This rearrangement joins TRBV6-2 or TRBV6-3 to TRBJ1-1, with 9 nucleotides matching TRBD1. The J segment lost 0 bases and the V segment lost 6 bases, leaving 14 bases of the junction unmatched. CDR3 length equals 18 residues. The germline V gene encodes CDR1 MNHEY and CDR2 SVGEGT. The CDR3 DNA follows: TGTGCCAGCAGCACACGGGACAGGGAGCATACCTTGAACACTGAAGCTTTCTTT. It codes for CASSTRDREHTLNTEAFF.

The V and J genes are TRBV28 and TRBJ2-5, with TRBD2 identical over 8 bases. CDR3 length: 17 amino acids. Germline V gene sequence: CDR1 MDHEN, CDR2 SYDVKM. The V gene end was trimmed by 8 bases and the J gene end by 1 base; junction bases not matched to a gene: 15. Here the CDR3 reads CASWPRPKRERQETQYF. DNA of the CDR3: TGTGCCAGCTGGCCCCGACCTAAGCGGGAGCGCCAAGAGACCCAGTACTTC. Looking up the rest from reference TRBV28 and TRBJ2-5 gives the full variable domain: DVKVTQSSRYLVKRTGEKVFLECVQDMDHENMFWYRQDPGLGLRLIYFSYDVKMKEKGDIPEGYSVSREKKERFSLILESASTNQTSMYLCASWPRPKRERQETQYFGPGTRLLVL.

The genes are TRBV5-1 and TRBJ2-4; 8 bases agree with TRBD1. The germline gives CDR1 SGHRS, CDR2 YFSETQ. The CDR3 contains 16 residues. The V and J ends lost 1 base and 2 bases, in that order; junction bases with no gene match: 5. The chain's CDR3 is CASSLNRGASKNIQYF. The CDR3 DNA is TGCGCCAGCAGCTTGAACAGGGGGGCGTCCAAAAACATTCAGTACTTC. Complete variable domain (other parts from reference TRBV5-1 and TRBJ2-4): KAGVTQTPRYLIKTRGQQVTLSCSPISGHRSVSWYQQTPGQGLQFLFEYFSETQRNKGNFPGRFSGRQFSNSRSEMNVSTLELGDSALYLCASSLNRGASKNIQYFGAGTRLSVL.

The V call is TRBV6-4, the J call TRBJ1-1; D possibly corresponds to TRBD1 (6 bases). CDR3 length: 12 residues. Germline CDR1 MRHNA, CDR2 SNTAGT. V dropped 3 bases and J dropped 11 bases, with 13 bases sitting between them. CDR3 protein: CASSDGGGNAFF. Here the CDR3 DNA reads TGTGCCAGCAGTGATGGAGGGGGGAATGCTTTCTTT.

The rearrangement links TRBV5-4 to TRBJ2-1, with 14 bases that match TRBD2. This CDR3 has 17 amino acids. Germline V gene data show CDR1 as SGHNT and CDR2 as YYREEE (reference sequence). V shed 3 bases, J shed 6 bases, and the junction held 8 bases outside the gene matches. This CDR3 is CASSSGLAGVRGNEQFF. CDR3 sequence (DNA): TGTGCCAGCAGCTCGGGACTAGCGGGGGTTAGGGGCAATGAGCAGTTCTTC.

The V call is TRBV15, the J call TRBJ2-2, with D tentatively TRBD2 (6 bases). This CDR3 region has 17 residues. CDR1 is LNHNV, CDR2 YYDKDF, per germline (reference sequence). The germline V and J ends were trimmed by 1 base and 6 bases, with 18 bases remaining between them. Here the CDR3 reads CATSRGGGISSPGELFF. The CDR3 bases are TGTGCCACCAGCAGAGGGGGCGGGATAAGTTCTCCCGGGGAGCTGTTTTTT.

The J gene is TRBJ2-2, the V gene TRBV29-1, with D tentatively TRBD1 (5 bases). CDR1 is SQVTM and CDR2 is ANQGSEA in the germline V gene. V was trimmed by 7 bases and J by 3 bases, leaving 9 bases between them. This CDR3 region has 12 residues. CDR3 in amino acids: CSAVGHTGELFF. The CDR3 DNA sequence: TGCAGCGCCGTGGGGCACACCGGGGAGCTGTTTTTT.

This rearrangement joins TRBV19 to TRBJ2-7; D ambiguous. Trimming took off 5 bases at V and 0 bases at J, with 14 bases between the two ends. Germline V gives CDR1 LNHDA, CDR2 SQIVND (reference sequence). The CDR3 length is 15 residues. This CDR3 is CASSATAIHSYEQYF. DNA for the CDR3: TGTGCCAGTAGTGCGACTGCCATCCACTCCTACGAGCAGTACTTC.

The rearrangement joins TRBV5-1 to TRBJ2-5, with no clear D. Per the germline V gene, CDR1 is SGHRS and CDR2 is YFSETQ. This CDR3 comprises 12 residues. Trimming shortened V by 5 bases and J by 3 bases, and 8 bases separated the two germline ends. In DNA form, the CDR3 reads TGCGCCAGCAGATGGGATGAAGAGACCCAGTACTTC. Its protein product is CASRWDEETQYF.

The chain recombines TRBV10-3 with TRBJ1-6; D uncertain. The CDR3 totals 17 residues. CDR1 and CDR2 (germline): ENHRY, SYGVKD. The ends were cut back, 2 bases at V and 0 bases at J, with 11 bases in the middle. In DNA, the CDR3 is TGTGCCATCAGTGAGCGGGTGCTTAGCTCCTATAATTCACCCCTCCACTTT. Protein product: CAISERVLSSYNSPLHF.